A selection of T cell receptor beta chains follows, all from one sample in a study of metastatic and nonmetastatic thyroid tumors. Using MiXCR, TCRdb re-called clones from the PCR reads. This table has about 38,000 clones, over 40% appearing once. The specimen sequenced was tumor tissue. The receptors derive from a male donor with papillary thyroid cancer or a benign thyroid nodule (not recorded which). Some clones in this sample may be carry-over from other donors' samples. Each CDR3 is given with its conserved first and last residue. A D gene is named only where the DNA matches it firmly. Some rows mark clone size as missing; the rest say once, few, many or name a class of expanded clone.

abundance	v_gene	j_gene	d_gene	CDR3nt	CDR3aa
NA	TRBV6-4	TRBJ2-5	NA	TGTGCCAGCAGTGTTACAAGTTCTGGAACCGAGACCCAGTACTTC	CASSVTSSGTETQYF
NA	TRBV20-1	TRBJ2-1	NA	TGCAGTGCTAGAGATCCCCGACTAGATAACAATGAGCAGTTCTTC	CSARDPRLDNNEQFF
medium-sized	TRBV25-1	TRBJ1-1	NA	TGTGCCAGCAGTGCAGGGGTCCACACTGAAGCTTTCTTT	CASSAGVHTEAFF
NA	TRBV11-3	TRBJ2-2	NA	TGTGCCAGCAAACTCCGGGGGAGGAACGGGGAGCTGTTTTTT	CASKLRGRNGELFF
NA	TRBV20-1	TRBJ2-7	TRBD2	TGCAGTGCTAGAGATTCGCTAGCGGGAGACAGCGAGCAGTACTTC	CSARDSLAGDSEQYF
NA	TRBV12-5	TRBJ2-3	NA	TGTGCTAGTGGTTTGGTACTGGGCAGTTCCCCCACAGATACGCAGTATTTT	CASGLVLGSSPTDTQYF
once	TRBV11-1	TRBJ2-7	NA	TGTGCCAGCAGCTTAGCAGCGACGGTGAGCTCCTACGAGCAGTACTTC	CASSLAATVSSYEQYF
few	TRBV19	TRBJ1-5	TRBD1	TGTGCCAGTAGCCTTAGACAGGGACCGCAAGTGGGCAATCAGCCCCAGCATTTT	CASSLRQGPQVGNQPQHF
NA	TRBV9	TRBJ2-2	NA	TGTGCCAGCAGCCCCTCGGTCACCGGGGAGCTGTTTTTT	CASSPSVTGELFF
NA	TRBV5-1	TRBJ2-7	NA	TGCGCCAGCAGCTTGGGAAGCCAGGGCCACGAGCAGTACTTC	CASSLGSQGHEQYF
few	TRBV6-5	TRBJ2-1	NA	TGTGCCAGCAGTTACTCTCCTACGAGCGGAAGCTCCTACAATGAGCAGTTCTTC	CASSYSPTSGSSYNEQFF
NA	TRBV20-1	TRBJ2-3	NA	TGCAGTGCTAGAGATGTTACCCGCACAGATACGCAGTATTTT	CSARDVTRTDTQYF
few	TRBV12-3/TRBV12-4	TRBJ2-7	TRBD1	TGTGCCAGCAGTTCAGGGGGAGTACTCGAGCAGTACTTC	CASSSGGVLEQYF
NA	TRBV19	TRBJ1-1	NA	TGTGCCAGTAGTCCGCGCAGCACAATGAACACTGAAGCTTTCTTT	CASSPRSTMNTEAFF
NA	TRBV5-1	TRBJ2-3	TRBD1	TGCGCCAGCAGCTTAGACAGGGGAGCCTCAGATACGCAGTATTTT	CASSLDRGASDTQYF
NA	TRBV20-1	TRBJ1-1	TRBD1	TGCAGTGCTAGTTGGGACAGGGGGGGAACTGAAGCTTTCTTT	CSASWDRGGTEAFF
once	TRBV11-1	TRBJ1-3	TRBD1	TGTGCCAGCAGGAAAGAGGGGGCTTTCTCTGGAAACACCATATATTTT	CASRKEGAFSGNTIYF
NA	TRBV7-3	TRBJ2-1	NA	TGTGCCAGCAGCTTAATGATAGGTAATGAGCAGTTCTTC	CASSLMIGNEQFF
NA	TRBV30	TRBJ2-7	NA	TGTGCCTGGACCCCGCTTGCGGGGGAGCAGTACTTC	CAWTPLAGEQYF
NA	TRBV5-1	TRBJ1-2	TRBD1	TGCGCCAGCAGCCCGGACAGGGGGCGGGATGGCTACACCTTC	CASSPDRGRDGYTF
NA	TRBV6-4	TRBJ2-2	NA	TGTGCCAGCAGTCGGGATTTCACCGGGGAGCTGTTTTTT	CASSRDFTGELFF
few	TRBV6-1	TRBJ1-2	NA	TGTGCCAGCAGTGAACCAGAAAAATATGGCTACACCTTC	CASSEPEKYGYTF
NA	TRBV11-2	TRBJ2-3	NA	TGTGCCAGCAGCTTAAGGGGCGGGGACAGATTCACAGATACGCAGTATTTT	CASSLRGGDRFTDTQYF
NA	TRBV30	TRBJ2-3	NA	TGTGCCTGGAGTGTAAACAGGGCGTCAGATACGCAGTATTTT	CAWSVNRASDTQYF
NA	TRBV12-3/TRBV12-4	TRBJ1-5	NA	TGTGCCAGCAGCCTTACAGGGTCCCGCAATCAGCCCCAGCATTTT	CASSLTGSRNQPQHF
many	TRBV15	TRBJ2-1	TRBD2	TGTGCCACCAGCAGACTAGCGGATTACAATGAGCAGTTCTTC	CATSRLADYNEQFF
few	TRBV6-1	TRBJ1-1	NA	TGTGCCAGCAGAGGGGACACAGGACGGAACACTGAAGCTTTCTTT	CASRGDTGRNTEAFF
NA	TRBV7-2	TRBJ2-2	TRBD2	TGTGCCAGCAGCTTACAACTAGCGGTTACCGGGGAGCTGTTTTTT	CASSLQLAVTGELFF
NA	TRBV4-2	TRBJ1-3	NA	TGTGCCAGCAGCCAATGGACCCGGATCGGCTCTGGAAACACCATATATTTT	CASSQWTRIGSGNTIYF
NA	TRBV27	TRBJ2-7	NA	TGTGCCAGCAGTTCGGGTTTGGACAGCATGATAAGCTACGAGCAGTACTTC	CASSSGLDSMISYEQYF
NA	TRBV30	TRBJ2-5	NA	TGTGCCTGGAGTGTACTAGCAGAAGAGACCCAGTACTTC	CAWSVLAEETQYF
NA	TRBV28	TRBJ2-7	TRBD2	TGTGCCAGCAGTGGACTAGCGGGAGGGTACTACGAGCAGTACTTC	CASSGLAGGYYEQYF
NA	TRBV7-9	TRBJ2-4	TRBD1	TGTGCCAGCAGTACAGTAGGGGGCGATATGGAAAACATTCAGTACTTC	CASSTVGGDMENIQYF
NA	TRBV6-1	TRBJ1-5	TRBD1	TGTGCCGGAGGGGGATTGTGGGGACAGGGAGAGGGTCAGCCCCAGCATTTT	CAGGGLWGQGEGQPQHF
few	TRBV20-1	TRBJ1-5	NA	TGCAGTGCTAGAGTCCTTGACCGGGGTTCGGATCAGCCCCAGCATTTT	CSARVLDRGSDQPQHF
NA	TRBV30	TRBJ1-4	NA	TGTGCCTGGAGCGGAGCTGGGGGGTTTAATGAAAAACTGTTTTTT	CAWSGAGGFNEKLFF
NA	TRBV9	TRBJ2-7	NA	TGTGCCAGCAGCCTCCGGAGGGACCCCGACTACGAGCAGTACTTC	CASSLRRDPDYEQYF
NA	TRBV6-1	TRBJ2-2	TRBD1	TGTGCCAGCAGTAGAGACAGGGCAAGGGCCGGGGAGCTGTTTTTT	CASSRDRARAGELFF
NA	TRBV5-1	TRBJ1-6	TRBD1	TGCGCCAGCAGCGAGGGACAGACGATTGGATCACCCCTCCACTTT	CASSEGQTIGSPLHF
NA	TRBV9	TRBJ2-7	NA	TGTGCCAGCAGCGTCTCGGGAATCGGGACCTACGAGCAGTACTTC	CASSVSGIGTYEQYF